The source of this T cell receptor beta chain is a study of blood T cell repertoires in COVID-19. Everyone who took part was roughly 18 to 100 years old, and they came from fewer than 25 US areas. Assignments of participants to cohorts depended upon their own reported clinical history. Using immunoSEQ multiplex PCR, the repertoire was profiled, and TCRdb retains in-frame clones only, with some absent. The profile shows 400,000 to 550,000 clones, approximately 90% of them singletons. CDR1 and CDR2 from the germline V gene are WSHSY and SAAADI. This CDR3 region has 14 residues. J was trimmed by 6 bases and V by 3 bases; bases with no gene match: 7.

Sequencing was done on a sample of PBMCs or T cells enriched from blood (not recorded which). The clonotype comes from a woman aged 18 to 35 with acute COVID-19. V is TRBV10-2 and J is TRBJ2-7; 8 bases are shared with TRBD2. The CDR3 loop is CASSDGPGTSEQYF. The CDR3 region has the DNA TGCGCCAGCAGTGACGGGCCCGGGACTAGCGAGCAGTACTTC.